This T cell receptor (beta chain) was recorded in a study of T-cell reconstitution after alpha-beta-depleted transplantation in children. This clonotype occurred many times. It was with unique molecular identifiers that the TCRbeta library was prepared. TCRdb ran MiXCR on the PCR reads and lists one entry per CDR3 protein. The sample has about 240,000 distinct CDR3 sequences, about 11% seen once. This clonotype was obtained from a human donor who donated a stem cell graft to a child with acute lymphoblastic leukemia. Sequencing used PBMCs from the stem cell graft donor, obtained from the stem cell graft.

The CDR3 loop is CASSRPSQRMANGYTF. The CDR3 nucleotides read TGTGCCAGCAGCCGCCCCTCGCAGAGGATGGCCAATGGCTACACCTTC. The J gene is TRBJ1-2, the V gene TRBV7-9; no definite D call. Germline V CDR1 and CDR2: SEHNR, FQNEAQ (reference sequence). The V end lost 5 bases, the J end lost 6 bases, and 22 bases lay between the germline ends. CDR3 length: 16 residues.